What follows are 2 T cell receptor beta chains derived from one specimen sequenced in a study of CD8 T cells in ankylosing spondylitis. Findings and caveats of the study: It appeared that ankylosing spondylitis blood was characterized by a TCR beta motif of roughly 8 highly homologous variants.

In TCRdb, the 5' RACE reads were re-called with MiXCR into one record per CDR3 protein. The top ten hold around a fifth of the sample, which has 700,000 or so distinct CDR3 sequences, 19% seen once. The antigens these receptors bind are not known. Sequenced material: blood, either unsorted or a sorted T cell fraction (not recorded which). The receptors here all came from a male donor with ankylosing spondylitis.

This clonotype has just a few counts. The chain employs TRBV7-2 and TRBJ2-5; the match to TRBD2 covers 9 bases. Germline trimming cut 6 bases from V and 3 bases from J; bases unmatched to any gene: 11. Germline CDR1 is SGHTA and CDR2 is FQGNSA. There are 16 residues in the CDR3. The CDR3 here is CASRSWGLAGKETQYF. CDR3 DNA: TGTGCCAGCAGATCCTGGGGCCTAGCGGGGAAAGAGACCCAGTACTTC.

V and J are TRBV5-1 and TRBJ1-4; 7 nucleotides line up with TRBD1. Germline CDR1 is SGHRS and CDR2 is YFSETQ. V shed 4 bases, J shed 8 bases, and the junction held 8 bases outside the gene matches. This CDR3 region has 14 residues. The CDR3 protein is CASSEGQKLEKLFF. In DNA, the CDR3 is TGCGCCAGCAGCGAGGGACAGAAGTTGGAAAAACTGTTTTTT.